A selection of T cell receptor beta chains follows, all from one sample in a study of tumor and adjacent non-tumor tissue in lung cancer. One entry per CDR3 protein, called by TCRdb with MiXCR from the multiplex PCR reads. The data contain 70,000 or so distinct CDR3 sequences, 55% to 75% of them singletons. The source material was lung tumor tissue. The receptors originated from a man aged 45 to 65 with non-small cell lung cancer. The CDR3 runs from the conserved cysteine through the conserved F or W.

J gene,CDR3 length,V gene,CDR3 protein
TRBJ1-1,14,TRBV11-2,CTSSPGGPDTEAFF
TRBJ2-1,16,TRBV30,CAWSVASGGALNEQFF
TRBJ1-2,16,TRBV11-2,CASSPWGTGNNYGYTF
TRBJ2-4,16,TRBV29-1,CIVVLAGEQAKNIQYF
TRBJ2-5,15,TRBV11-2,CASSLVWGRGETRYF
TRBJ1-2,12,TRBV6-5,CASSNPPGGYTF
TRBJ2-7,13,TRBV28,CASSHHGGYEQYF
TRBJ2-6,15,TRBV10-3,CAISPNRAGANVLTF
TRBJ1-3,12,TRBV20-1,CSAEKTENTVYF
TRBJ2-7,16,TRBV5-1,CASSLVEFDLSYEQYF
TRBJ2-2,18,TRBV6-6,CTSITLAGGTTNTGDLFF
TRBJ2-5,13,TRBV11-2,CLSRLWRSETQYF
TRBJ1-4,15,TRBV6-1,CANTSGATTNEKLFF
TRBJ1-3,14,TRBV5-5,CASSPTGVGNTIYF
TRBJ2-1,16,TRBV11-3,CASSRGTSGGANERFF
TRBJ2-7,15,TRBV6-1,CVSTTSAQGRGEEYF
TRBJ2-7,13,TRBV28,CASRTPGYVRQYF
TRBJ2-5,17,TRBV12-3/TRBV12-4,CASSSPRGGGGQETQYF
TRBJ2-4,17,TRBV20-1,CSAQTGLDWLAKNIQYF
TRBJ2-2,15,TRBV10-3,CAISDGVADTGELFF
TRBJ1-2,16,TRBV28,CASSLGDRGSNYGYTF
TRBJ2-6,19,TRBV5-5,CASSLDSSAFSSRANVLTF
TRBJ2-1,13,TRBV5-6,CASIFGTEDEQFF
TRBJ1-1,12,TRBV5-6,CASARWGTEAFF
TRBJ2-7,18,TRBV24-1,CATSDHPLAGDPLYEQYF
TRBJ1-1,14,TRBV4-1,CASSLSERNTEAFF
TRBJ1-1,15,TRBV11-2,CASSLLQGINTEAFF
TRBJ2-3,13,TRBV2,CASSAGLRDTQYF
TRBJ2-5,14,TRBV20-1,CSAREGGGLETQYF
TRBJ2-3,14,TRBV12-3/TRBV12-4,CASYPGGSTDMQYF
TRBJ2-3,19,TRBV6-2/TRBV6-3,CASSALAGGVGVEADTQYF
TRBJ1-1,16,TRBV10-2,CASSRGSSGGNIEAFF
TRBJ1-5,15,TRBV20-1,CSAPNTGGSNQPQHF
TRBJ2-7,15,TRBV7-2,CASSLARGQGYEQYF
TRBJ1-1,14,TRBV12-3/TRBV12-4,CASTGVGGRTEAFF
TRBJ2-1,15,TRBV11-3,CASSLAVQVVNEQSF
TRBJ1-2,14,TRBV5-4,CASSYQGASYGYTF
TRBJ1-2,13,TRBV25-1,CASSPPGTYGYTF
TRBJ1-1,12,TRBV11-1,CASSLAESEAFF
TRBJ2-2,16,TRBV30,CAWRRAGGLKSGELFF
TRBJ2-5,13,TRBV6-2/TRBV6-3,CASDWGGQETQYF
TRBJ1-4,16,TRBV12-3/TRBV12-4,CASSRQGATTNEKLFF
TRBJ2-5,12,TRBV20-1,CSASTGKETQYF
TRBJ2-5,15,TRBV30,CAWTTRRGRWGTQYF